This record looks at one T cell receptor (beta chain) sequence and its context. Its antigen is unknown. Libraries were prepared by immunoSEQ multiplex PCR; TCRdb keeps only in-frame clonotypes and omits some of them. Among roughly 700,000 clones, roughly 88% were seen once, and the ten largest hold approximately 35%. Germline V gene lookup returns CDR1 SGHDT and CDR2 YYEEEE. Trimming removed 4 bases at V and 7 bases at J, with 21 bases between. The CDR3 has 15 residues. The sample originates from a study of shared clonotypes between healthy human individuals. Study conclusions and caveats: Shared clonotypes: about 4.6% naive CD4, under 4% naive CD8, around 2.4% memory CD4, over 0.3% memory CD8. Deeper or shallower sequencing was expected to change how clonotypes are shared among donors.

HIV-negative, healthy adults without recent acute infections or vaccinations were the donors. Each sample came from a Caucasian adult donor living in Nashville, Tennessee. Material: memory CD8+ T cells from PBMCs. Subset: CD45RO+ cells pooled with CCR7-negative TemRA cells. The TCR comes from a man aged 18 to 35 in good health. Some clones in this sample may be carry-over from other donors' samples. The chain couples TRBV5-6 to TRBJ2-7; D is possibly TRBD1 or TRBD2 (5 bases each). The CDR3 loop is CASSPKGWGYGEQYF. DNA of the CDR3: TGTGCCAGCAGCCCCAAAGGCTGGGGGTATGGGGAGCAGTACTTC.